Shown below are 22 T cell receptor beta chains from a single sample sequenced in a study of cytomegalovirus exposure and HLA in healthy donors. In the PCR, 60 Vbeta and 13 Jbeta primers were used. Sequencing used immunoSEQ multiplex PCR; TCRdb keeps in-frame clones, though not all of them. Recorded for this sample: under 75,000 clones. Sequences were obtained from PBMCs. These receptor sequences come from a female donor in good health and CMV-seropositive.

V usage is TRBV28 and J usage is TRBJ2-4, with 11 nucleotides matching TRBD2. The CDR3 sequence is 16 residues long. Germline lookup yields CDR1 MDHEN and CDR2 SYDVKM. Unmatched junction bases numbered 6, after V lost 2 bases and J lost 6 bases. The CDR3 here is CASSLSSGRAGNIQYF. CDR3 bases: TGTGCCAGCAGTTTAAGTAGCGGGAGGGCTGGAAACATTCAGTACTTC.

CDR3 in amino acids: CASSLRRQGNTGELFF. Here the CDR3 DNA reads TGCGCCAGCAGCTTACGTAGGCAGGGAAATACCGGGGAGCTGTTTTTT. The V and J genes are TRBV5-1 and TRBJ2-2; TRBD1 might be the D (5 bases). This CDR3 comprises 16 residues. V gave up 2 bases and J gave up 5 bases, with 16 bases separating them. In germline, CDR1 is SGHRS, CDR2 YFSETQ.

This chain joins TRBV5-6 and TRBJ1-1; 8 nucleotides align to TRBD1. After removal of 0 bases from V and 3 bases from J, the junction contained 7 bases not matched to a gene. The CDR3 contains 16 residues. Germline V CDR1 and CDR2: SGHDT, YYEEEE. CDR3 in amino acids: CASSLAATGGDTEAFF. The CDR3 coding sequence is TGTGCCAGCAGCTTGGCCGCAACAGGGGGGGACACTGAAGCTTTCTTT.

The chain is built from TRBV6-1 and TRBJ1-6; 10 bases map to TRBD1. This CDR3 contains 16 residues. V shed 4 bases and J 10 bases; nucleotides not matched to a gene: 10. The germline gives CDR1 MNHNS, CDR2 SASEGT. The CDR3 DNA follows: TGTGCCAGCAGTGTAGAGGGACAGGGGTCTTCGTCACCCCTCCACTTT. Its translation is CASSVEGQGSSSPLHF.

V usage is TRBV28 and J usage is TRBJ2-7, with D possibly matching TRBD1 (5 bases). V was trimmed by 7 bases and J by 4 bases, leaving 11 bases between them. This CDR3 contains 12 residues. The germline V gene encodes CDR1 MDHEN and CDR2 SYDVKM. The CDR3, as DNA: TGTGCCAGCAAGGGGATTCTATACGAGCAGTACTTC. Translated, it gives CASKGILYEQYF.

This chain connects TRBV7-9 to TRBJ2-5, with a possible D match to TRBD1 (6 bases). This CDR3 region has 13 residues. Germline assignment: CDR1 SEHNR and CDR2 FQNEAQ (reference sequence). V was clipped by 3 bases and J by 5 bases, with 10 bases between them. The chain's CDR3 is CASSFRGMETQYF. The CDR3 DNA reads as TGTGCCAGCAGCTTCAGGGGAATGGAGACCCAGTACTTC. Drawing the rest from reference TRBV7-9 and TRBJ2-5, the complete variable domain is DTGVSQNPRHKITKRGQNVTFRCDPISEHNRLYWYRQTLGQGPEFLTYFQNEAQLEKSRLLSDRFSAERPKGSFSTLEIQRTEQGDSAMYLCASSFRGMETQYFGPGTRLLVL.

CDR3 loop: CASDPGQGDTGELFF. In nucleotides, the CDR3 is TGTGCCAGCGATCCGGGACAGGGGGACACCGGGGAGCTGTTTTTT. This sequence joins TRBV28 and TRBJ2-2; 11 bases are a match to TRBD1. The CDR3 covers 15 residues. With 8 bases clipped from V and 3 bases from J, the junction kept 5 bases outside the gene matches. CDR1 MDHEN and CDR2 SYDVKM come from the germline V gene. Full variable domain (missing parts from reference TRBV28 and TRBJ2-2): DVKVTQSSRYLVKRTGEKVFLECVQDMDHENMFWYRQDPGLGLRLIYFSYDVKMKEKGDIPEGYSVSREKKERFSLILESASTNQTSMYLCASDPGQGDTGELFFGEGSRLTVL.

The CDR3 sequence is CASSPDRGRGYTF. The CDR3 coding sequence is TGTGCCAGCAGCCCCGACAGGGGACGTGGCTACACCTTC. V is TRBV28 and J is TRBJ1-2; 8 nucleotides line up with TRBD1. This CDR3 has 13 residues. With 6 bases clipped from V and 7 bases from J, the junction kept 7 bases outside the gene matches. Germline CDR1 reads MDHEN; CDR2 reads SYDVKM.

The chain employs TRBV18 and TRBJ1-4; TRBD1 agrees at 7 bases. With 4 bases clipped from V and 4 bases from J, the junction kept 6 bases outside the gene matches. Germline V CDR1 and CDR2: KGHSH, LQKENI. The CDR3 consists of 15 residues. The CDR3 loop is CASSRPGQLNEKLFF. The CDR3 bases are TGTGCCAGCTCACGTCCGGGACAGCTTAATGAAAAACTGTTTTTT.

The CDR3 DNA is TGCGCCAGCAGCCCTCCGGGGATAGCGGGGGGGCCTCCCCTAACGGATACGCAGTATTTT. Translating gives CASSPPGIAGGPPLTDTQYF. The chain has TRBV10-2 and TRBJ2-3; 11 bases are shared with TRBD2. This CDR3 comprises 20 residues. CDR1 and CDR2 from the germline V gene are WSHSY and SAAADI. V was pared by 6 bases and J by 6 bases, with 23 bases of the junction left unmatched.

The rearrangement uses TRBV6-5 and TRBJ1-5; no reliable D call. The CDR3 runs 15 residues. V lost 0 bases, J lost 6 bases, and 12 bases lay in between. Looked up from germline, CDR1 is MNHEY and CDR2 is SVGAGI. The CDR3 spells CASSYSSVFGQPQHF. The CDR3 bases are TGTGCCAGCAGTTACTCGAGCGTTTTCGGTCAGCCCCAGCATTTT.

CDR3 loop: CASSSSDRAYNSPLHF. In DNA form, the CDR3 reads TGTGCCAGCAGCTCCTCGGACAGGGCTTATAATTCACCCCTCCACTTT. The gene calls are TRBV7-9 and TRBJ1-6; 8 bases agree with TRBD1. This CDR3 contains 16 residues. The germline gives CDR1 SEHNR, CDR2 FQNEAQ (reference sequence). Trimming at V came to 4 bases and at J to 4 bases, leaving 6 bases not matched to a gene.

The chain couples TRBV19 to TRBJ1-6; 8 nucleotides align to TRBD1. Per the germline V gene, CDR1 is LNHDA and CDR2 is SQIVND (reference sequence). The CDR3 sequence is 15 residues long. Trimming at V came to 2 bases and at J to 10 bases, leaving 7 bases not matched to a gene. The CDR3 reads CASSITQGAGSPLHF. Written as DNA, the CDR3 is TGTGCCAGTAGTATAACGCAGGGGGCAGGATCACCCCTCCACTTT.

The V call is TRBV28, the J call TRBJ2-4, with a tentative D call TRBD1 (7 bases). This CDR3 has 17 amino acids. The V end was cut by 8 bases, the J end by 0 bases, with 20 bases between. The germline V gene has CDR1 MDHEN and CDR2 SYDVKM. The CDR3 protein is CASQGPDRRGAKNIQYF. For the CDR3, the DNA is TGTGCCAGCCAGGGACCGGACAGGAGGGGAGCCAAAAACATTCAGTACTTC.

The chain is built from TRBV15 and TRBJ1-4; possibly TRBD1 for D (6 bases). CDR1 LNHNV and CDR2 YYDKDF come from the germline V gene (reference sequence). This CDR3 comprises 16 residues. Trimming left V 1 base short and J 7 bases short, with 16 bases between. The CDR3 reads CATSRGEQGVGEKLFF. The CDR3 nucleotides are TGTGCCACCAGCAGAGGGGAACAGGGAGTGGGTGAAAAACTGTTTTTT. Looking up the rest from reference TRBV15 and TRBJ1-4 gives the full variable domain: DAMVIQNPRYQVTQFGKPVTLSCSQTLNHNVMYWYQQKSSQAPKLLFHYYDKDFNNEADTPDNFQSRRPNTSFCFLDIRSPGLGDTAMYLCATSRGEQGVGEKLFFGSGTQLSVL.

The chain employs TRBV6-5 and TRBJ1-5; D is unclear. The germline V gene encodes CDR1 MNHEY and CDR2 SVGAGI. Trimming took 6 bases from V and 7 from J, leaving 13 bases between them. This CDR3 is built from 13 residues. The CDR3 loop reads CASRRREEQPQHF. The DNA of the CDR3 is TGTGCCAGCAGAAGACGGGAGGAACAGCCCCAGCATTTT.

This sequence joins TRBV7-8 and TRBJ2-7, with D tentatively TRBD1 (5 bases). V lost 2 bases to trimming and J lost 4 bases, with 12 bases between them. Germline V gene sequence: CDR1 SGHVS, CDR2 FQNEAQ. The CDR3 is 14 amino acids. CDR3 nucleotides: TGTGCCAGCAGCTTAAGCCTCTCAGGGTACGAGCAGTACTTC. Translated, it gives CASSLSLSGYEQYF.

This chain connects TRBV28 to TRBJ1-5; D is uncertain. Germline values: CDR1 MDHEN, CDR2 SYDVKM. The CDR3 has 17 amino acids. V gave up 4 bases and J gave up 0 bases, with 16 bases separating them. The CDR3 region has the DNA TGTGCCAGCAGTTCCTCCACGGAGATGTATAGCAATCAGCCCCAGCATTTT. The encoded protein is CASSSSTEMYSNQPQHF.

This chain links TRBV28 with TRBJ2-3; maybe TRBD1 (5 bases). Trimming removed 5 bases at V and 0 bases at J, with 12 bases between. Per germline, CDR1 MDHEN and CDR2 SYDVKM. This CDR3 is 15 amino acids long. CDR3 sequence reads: CASSEDTTSTDTQYF. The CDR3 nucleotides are TGTGCCAGCAGTGAGGACACGACTAGCACAGATACGCAGTATTTT. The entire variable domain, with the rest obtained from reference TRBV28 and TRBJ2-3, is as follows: DVKVTQSSRYLVKRTGEKVFLECVQDMDHENMFWYRQDPGLGLRLIYFSYDVKMKEKGDIPEGYSVSREKKERFSLILESASTNQTSMYLCASSEDTTSTDTQYFGPGTRLTVL.

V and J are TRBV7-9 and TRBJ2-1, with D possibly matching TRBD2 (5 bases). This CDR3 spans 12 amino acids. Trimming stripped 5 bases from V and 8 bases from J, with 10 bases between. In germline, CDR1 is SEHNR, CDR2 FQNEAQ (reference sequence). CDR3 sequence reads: CASSPLGDEQFF. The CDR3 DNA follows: TGTGCCAGCAGCCCCCTCGGGGATGAGCAGTTCTTC.

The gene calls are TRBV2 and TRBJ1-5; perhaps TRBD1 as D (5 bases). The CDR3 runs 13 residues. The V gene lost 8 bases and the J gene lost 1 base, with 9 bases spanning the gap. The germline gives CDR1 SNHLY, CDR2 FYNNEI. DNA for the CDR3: TGTGCCAGCGTATACAGGAGCAATCAGCCCCAGCATTTT. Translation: CASVYRSNQPQHF.

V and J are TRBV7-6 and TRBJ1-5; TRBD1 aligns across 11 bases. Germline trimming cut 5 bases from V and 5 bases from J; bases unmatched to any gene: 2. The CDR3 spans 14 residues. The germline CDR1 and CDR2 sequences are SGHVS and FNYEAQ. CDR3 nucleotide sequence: TGTGCCAGCAGCCGGGGACAGGGGGATCAGCCCCAGCATTTT. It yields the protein CASSRGQGDQPQHF.